The sequence of this TCR beta chain was determined in a study of blood T cells in healthy people across ages. Combining a sample-barcoded 5' primer with a J-beta primer mix, a second PCR ran for roughly 6 to 11 cycles. TCRdb re-called the 5' RACE reads through MiXCR, storing one row per CDR3 protein. The sample records more than 450,000 distinct CDR3 sequences, roughly a quarter being singletons. The sample was also reused in another study, on T cells of mothers and their children.

The sequence derives from a boy under 10 years old in good health. The material sequenced was blood.

CDR3 bases: TGTGCCATCAGTCCCCGGGACGATGGGGAAAAACTGTTTTTT. Protein sequence: CAISPRDDGEKLFF. The chain employs TRBV10-3 and TRBJ1-4, with D possibly being TRBD1 (5 bases). The ends were cut back, 5 bases at V and 8 bases at J, with 15 bases in the middle. CDR3 length: 14 amino acids. Germline loops: CDR1 ENHRY, CDR2 SYGVKD.